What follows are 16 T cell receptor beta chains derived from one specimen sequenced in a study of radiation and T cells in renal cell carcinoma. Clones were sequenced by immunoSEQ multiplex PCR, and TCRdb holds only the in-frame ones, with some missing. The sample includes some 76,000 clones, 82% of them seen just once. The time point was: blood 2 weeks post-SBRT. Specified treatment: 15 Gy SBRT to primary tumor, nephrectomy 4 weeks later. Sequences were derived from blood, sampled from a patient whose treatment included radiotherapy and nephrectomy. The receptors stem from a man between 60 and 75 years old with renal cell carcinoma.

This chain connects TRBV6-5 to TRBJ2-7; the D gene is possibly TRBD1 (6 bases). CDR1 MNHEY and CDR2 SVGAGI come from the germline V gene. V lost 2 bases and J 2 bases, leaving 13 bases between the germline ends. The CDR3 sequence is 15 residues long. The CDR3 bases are TGTGCCAGCAGTTACACGGGGACAACCCCCTACGAGCAGTACTTC. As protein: CASSYTGTTPYEQYF.

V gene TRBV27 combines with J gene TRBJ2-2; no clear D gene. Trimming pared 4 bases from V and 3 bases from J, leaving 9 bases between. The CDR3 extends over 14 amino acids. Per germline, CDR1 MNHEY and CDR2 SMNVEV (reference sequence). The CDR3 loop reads CASSWNRDTGELFF. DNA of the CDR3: TGTGCCAGCAGTTGGAATCGGGACACCGGGGAGCTGTTTTTT.

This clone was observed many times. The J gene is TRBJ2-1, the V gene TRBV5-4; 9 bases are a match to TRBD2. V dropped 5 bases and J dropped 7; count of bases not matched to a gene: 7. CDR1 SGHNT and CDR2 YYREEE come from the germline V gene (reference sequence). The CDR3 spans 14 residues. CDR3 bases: TGTGCCAGCAGACCCAGCGGGAGGATAAATGAGCAGTTCTTC. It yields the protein CASRPSGRINEQFF.

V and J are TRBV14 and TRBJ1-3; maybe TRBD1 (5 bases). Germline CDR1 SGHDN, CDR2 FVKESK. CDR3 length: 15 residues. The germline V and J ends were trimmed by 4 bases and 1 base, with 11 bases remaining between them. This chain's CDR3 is CASSPGVRSGNTIYF. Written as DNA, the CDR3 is TGTGCCAGCAGCCCGGGGGTTAGGTCTGGAAACACCATATATTTT.

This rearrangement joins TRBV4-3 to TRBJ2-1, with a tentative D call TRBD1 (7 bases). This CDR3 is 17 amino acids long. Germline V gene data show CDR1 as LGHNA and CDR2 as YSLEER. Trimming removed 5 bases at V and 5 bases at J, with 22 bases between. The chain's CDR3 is CASSLNRGTVDHNEQFF. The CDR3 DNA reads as TGCGCCAGCAGCTTGAATCGGGGGACAGTGGATCACAATGAGCAGTTCTTC.

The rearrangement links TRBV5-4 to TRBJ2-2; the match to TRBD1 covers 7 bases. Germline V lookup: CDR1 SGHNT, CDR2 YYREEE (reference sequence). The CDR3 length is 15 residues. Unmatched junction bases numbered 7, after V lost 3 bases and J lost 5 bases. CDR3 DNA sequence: TGTGCCAGCAGCTCTAACAGGGGACAGACCGGGGAGCTGTTTTTT. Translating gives CASSSNRGQTGELFF. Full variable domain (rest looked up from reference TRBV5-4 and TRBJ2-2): ETGVTQSPTHLIKTRGQQVTLRCSSQSGHNTVSWYQQALGQGPQFIFQYYREEENGRGNFPPRFSGLQFPNYSSELNVNALELDDSALYLCASSSNRGQTGELFFGEGSRLTVL.

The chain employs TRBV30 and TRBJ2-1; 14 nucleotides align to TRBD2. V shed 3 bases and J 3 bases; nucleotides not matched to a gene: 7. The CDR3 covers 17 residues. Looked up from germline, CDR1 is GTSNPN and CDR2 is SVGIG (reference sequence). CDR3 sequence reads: CAWSLGLAGDDYNEQFF. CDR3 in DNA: TGTGCCTGGAGCCTGGGACTAGCGGGAGATGACTACAATGAGCAGTTCTTC.

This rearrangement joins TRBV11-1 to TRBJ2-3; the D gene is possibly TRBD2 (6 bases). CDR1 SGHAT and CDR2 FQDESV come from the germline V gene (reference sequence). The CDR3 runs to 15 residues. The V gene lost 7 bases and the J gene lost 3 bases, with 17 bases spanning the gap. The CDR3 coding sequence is TGTGCCAGCACCTCGGGAAGGGGAGGAACAGATACGCAGTATTTT. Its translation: CASTSGRGGTDTQYF.

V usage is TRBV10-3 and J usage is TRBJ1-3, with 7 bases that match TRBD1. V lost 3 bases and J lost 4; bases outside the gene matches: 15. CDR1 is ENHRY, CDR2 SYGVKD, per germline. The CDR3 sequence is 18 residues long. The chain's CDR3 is CAISEGGRNKPGGNTIYF. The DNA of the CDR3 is TGTGCCATCAGTGAAGGGGGCAGGAACAAACCTGGAGGAAACACCATATATTTT.

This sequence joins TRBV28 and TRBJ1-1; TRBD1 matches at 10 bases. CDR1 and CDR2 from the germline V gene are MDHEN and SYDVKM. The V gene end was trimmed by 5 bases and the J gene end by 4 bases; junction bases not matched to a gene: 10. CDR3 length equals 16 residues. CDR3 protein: CASSPRTGGVGTEAFF. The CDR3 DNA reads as TGTGCCAGCAGTCCCCGGACAGGGGGAGTTGGCACTGAAGCTTTCTTT.

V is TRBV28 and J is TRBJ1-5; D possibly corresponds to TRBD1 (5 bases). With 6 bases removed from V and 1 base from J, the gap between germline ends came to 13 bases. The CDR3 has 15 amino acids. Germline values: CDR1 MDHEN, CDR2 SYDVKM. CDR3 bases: TGTGCCAGCAGCCCGCGGGGGGGGAGCAATCAGCCCCAGCATTTT. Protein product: CASSPRGGSNQPQHF.

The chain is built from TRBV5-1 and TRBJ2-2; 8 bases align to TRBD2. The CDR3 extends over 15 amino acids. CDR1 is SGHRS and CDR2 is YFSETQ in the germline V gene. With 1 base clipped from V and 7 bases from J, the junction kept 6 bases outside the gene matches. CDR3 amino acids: CASSLNELAGGELFF. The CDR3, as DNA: TGCGCCAGCAGCTTGAACGAGCTAGCGGGCGGGGAGCTGTTTTTT.

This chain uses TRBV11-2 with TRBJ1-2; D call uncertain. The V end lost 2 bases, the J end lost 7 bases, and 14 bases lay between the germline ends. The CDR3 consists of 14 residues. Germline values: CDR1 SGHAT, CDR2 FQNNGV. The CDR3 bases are TGTGCCAGCAGCTTATCGCCGACGGTACGTGGCTACACCTTC. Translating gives CASSLSPTVRGYTF.

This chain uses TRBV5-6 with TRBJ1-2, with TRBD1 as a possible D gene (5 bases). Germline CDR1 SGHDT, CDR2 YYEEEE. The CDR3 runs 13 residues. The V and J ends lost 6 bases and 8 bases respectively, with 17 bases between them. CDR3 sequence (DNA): TGTGCCAGCACCAAACAGGTTGGCTTAGGCTACACCTTC. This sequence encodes CASTKQVGLGYTF.

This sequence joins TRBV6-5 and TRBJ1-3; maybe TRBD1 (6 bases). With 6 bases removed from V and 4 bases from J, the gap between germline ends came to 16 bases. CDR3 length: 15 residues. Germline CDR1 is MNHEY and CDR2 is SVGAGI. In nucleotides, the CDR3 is TGTGCCAGCAGACGAGACAGGTTGGGGGGAAACACCATATATTTT. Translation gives CASRRDRLGGNTIYF.

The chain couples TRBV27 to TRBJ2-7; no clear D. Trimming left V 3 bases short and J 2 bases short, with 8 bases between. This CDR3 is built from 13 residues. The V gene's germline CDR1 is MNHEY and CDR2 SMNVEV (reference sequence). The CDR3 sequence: CASSFGRTYEQYF. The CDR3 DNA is TGTGCCAGCAGTTTCGGCAGGACCTACGAGCAGTACTTC.